Listed below are T cell receptor beta chains from one sample, sequenced in a study of blood T cell repertoires in COVID-19. Using immunoSEQ multiplex PCR, the repertoire was profiled, and TCRdb retains in-frame clones only, with some absent. The data contain about 200,000 clones, almost 90% of them singletons. The sample consisted of peripheral blood. The receptor source for this set is a young man with active or convalescent COVID-19. Both conserved end residues are part of each CDR3. A D gene is named only where the DNA matches it firmly. Only some rows state a clone size, as once, few, many or a class for expanded clones.

d_call	v_call	clone_size	j_call	cdr3_aa	cdr3_nt
TRBD1	TRBV5-6	NA	TRBJ2-7	CASSLGTGLFSYEQYF	TGTGCCAGCAGCTTGGGGACAGGGCTCTTCTCCTACGAGCAGTACTTC
NA	TRBV30	NA	TRBJ2-1	CAWSPGVYNEQFF	TGTGCCTGGAGTCCGGGGGTCTACAATGAGCAGTTCTTC
TRBD1	TRBV14	NA	TRBJ1-2	CASSEGTGYGYTF	TGTGCCAGCAGCGAAGGGACAGGCTATGGCTACACCTTC
NA	TRBV30	once	TRBJ2-7	CAWCPLSSAPPGEQYF	TGTGCCTGGTGCCCCCTATCTAGCGCCCCTCCTGGCGAGCAGTACTTC
TRBD1	TRBV11-2	NA	TRBJ2-5	CASSQGEKETQYF	TGTGCCAGCAGCCAGGGGGAAAAAGAGACCCAGTACTTC
NA	TRBV19	few	TRBJ1-5	CASSISWSNSNQPQHF	TGTGCCAGTAGTATCTCGTGGAGCAATAGCAATCAGCCCCAGCATTTT
NA	TRBV30	NA	TRBJ1-1	CACTGMNTEAFF	TGTGCCTGTACAGGGATGAACACTGAAGCTTTCTTT
NA	TRBV15	NA	TRBJ1-1	CATSRDIPLEWGGTEAFF	TGTGCCACCAGCAGAGACATCCCCCTTGAGTGGGGCGGCACTGAAGCTTTCTTT
NA	TRBV7-2	once	TRBJ1-2	CASSNNRASGYTF	TGTGCCAGCAGCAACAACAGGGCTTCTGGCTACACCTTC
NA	TRBV3-1/TRBV3-2	NA	TRBJ1-2	CASSQESGYTF	TGTGCCAGCAGCCAAGAGAGCGGCTACACCTTC
NA	TRBV7-9	NA	TRBJ2-1	CAREEGVSYNEQFF	TGTGCCAGGGAAGAGGGTGTCTCCTACAATGAGCAGTTCTTC
TRBD1	TRBV7-6	NA	TRBJ2-2	CASSSEQGSGELFF	TGTGCCAGCAGCTCAGAACAGGGGTCCGGGGAGCTGTTTTTT